The 19 T cell receptor beta chains below come from one sample, sequenced in a study of tissue T cells after allogeneic stem cell transplantation. Assay: immunoSEQ multiplex PCR; the TCRdb copy retains only in-frame clones and omits some. This sample has over 45,000 clones, with around 70% found just once. The sample taken for sequencing was sorted cells pooled from one or two spleens. These receptor sequences come from a pool of C57BL/6 mice in good health.

Turning to this clone: Gene and germline names: mouse. The read falls 1 residue short of the CDR3 end, and the missing part is taken from the germline J gene. The chain joins TRBV13-2 to TRBJ1-1, with 8 bases lining up with TRBD1. The germline CDR1 and CDR2 sequences are NNHNN and SYGAGS (reference sequence). The CDR3 has 15 amino acids. J gave up 6 bases and V 0 bases, and 7 bases lay outside the gene matches. The CDR3 sequence: CASGDASRGRPEVFF. The CDR3 bases that were read are TGTGCCAGCGGTGATGCTAGCAGGGGGCGCCCAGAAGTCTTC.

Comment on this clone: Gene names refer to mouse genes. With the read ending 1 residue before the CDR3 end, the germline J gene is used to fill in that end. The V gene is TRBV5, the J gene TRBJ1-1, with 7 bases that match TRBD1. Trimming cost V 4 bases and J 1 base; bases outside gene matches: 3. The CDR3 totals 14 residues. Germline V gene sequence: CDR1 LGHNA, CDR2 YNLKQL (reference sequence). Here the CDR3 reads CASSPRDRNTEVFF. The covered CDR3 bases are TGTGCCAGCAGCCCCCGGGACAGAAACACAGAAGTCTTC.

Concerning this clone: Gene names and germline refer to mouse. The read falls 1 residue short of the CDR3 end, and the missing part is taken from the germline J gene. V gene TRBV13-2 combines with J gene TRBJ1-2, with D hard to call. The CDR3 sequence is 12 residues long. V lost 3 bases, J lost 2 bases, and 5 bases lay in between. Germline CDR1 NNHNN, CDR2 SYGAGS (reference sequence). Incomplete CDR3 DNA: TGTGCCAGCGGTGGCAGGAACTCCGACTACACC. Translated: CASGGRNSDYT. The entire CDR3 protein reads CASGGRNSDYTF.

On this clone itself: The genes and germline here are from mouse. Read coverage stops 1 residue before the CDR3 terminus; the germline J gene supplies the remainder. V gene TRBV13-2 combines with J gene TRBJ1-1, with unresolved D. Germline CDR1 NNHNN, CDR2 SYGAGS (reference sequence). This CDR3 is built from 9 residues. The V and J ends lost 0 bases and 9 bases respectively, with 0 bases between them. CDR3 sequence: CASGDEVFF. Incomplete CDR3 DNA: TGTGCCAGCGGTGATGAAGTCTTC.

To note about this clone: Germline and genes here are mouse. Read coverage stops 1 residue before the CDR3 terminus; the germline J gene supplies the remainder. The chain is built from TRBV29 and TRBJ1-5, with a weak D call TRBD1 (5 bases). CDR3 length: 15 amino acids. Germline CDR1 and CDR2: MSHET and SYDVDS. V dropped 4 bases and J dropped 1 base, with 11 bases sitting between them. CDR3 in amino acids: CASSSPRDNNQAPLF. The CDR3 DNA, read in part, is TGTGCTAGCAGTTCCCCCCGGGACAACAACCAGGCTCCGCTT.

Details on this clone: The gene symbols are mouse symbols. The read stops 1 residue short of the end of the CDR3; the missing end is completed from the germline J gene. The chain carries TRBV31 and TRBJ1-4; D gene ambiguous. Looked up from germline, CDR1 is GKSSPN and CDR2 is SITVG. CDR3 length equals 11 residues. Trimming cost V 4 bases and J 4 bases, with 4 bases left between them. This chain's CDR3 is CAWTVNERLFF. The covered CDR3 bases are TGTGCCTGGACAGTCAACGAAAGATTATTT.

On this clone itself: These gene names are mouse names. CDR3: CASSLRGIEQYF. The sequenced part of the CDR3 DNA is TGTGCTAGCAGTTTACGAGGGATTGAACAGTAC. The rearrangement links TRBV29 to TRBJ2-7; the D is unclear. From the germline J gene comes the end of the CDR3, since the read stops 1 residue before it. The CDR3 contains 12 residues. V shed 2 bases and J shed 6 bases, with 8 bases lying between them. Germline CDR1 MSHET, CDR2 SYDVDS.

With regard to this clone: Mouse gene names apply. The CDR3 end lies 1 residue beyond the end of the read and is filled in from the germline J gene. The chain has TRBV3 and TRBJ2-4, with D perhaps matching TRBD2 (5 bases). The V and J ends lost 4 bases and 1 base respectively, with 6 bases between them. This CDR3 comprises 13 residues. The germline V gene has CDR1 SNHLY and CDR2 FYNGKV (reference sequence). The sequenced part of the CDR3 DNA is TGTGCCAGCAGCTCGACTGGTCAAAACACCTTGTAC. Encoded protein: CASSSTGQNTLY. The full CDR3 protein reads CASSSTGQNTLYF.

This clone is a singleton in its sample. Gene names and germline refer to mouse. The read terminates 1 residue before the CDR3 end, so the remaining end is supplied by the germline J gene. This chain connects TRBV5 to TRBJ2-7, with 7 bases that match TRBD1. Germline values: CDR1 LGHNA, CDR2 YNLKQL (reference sequence). After removal of 1 base from V and 2 bases from J, the junction contained 2 bases not matched to a gene. This CDR3 comprises 14 residues. The part of the CDR3 DNA that was read is TGTGCCAGCAGCCAAGGACAGGGCCCCTATGAACAGTAC. Amino acids: CASSQGQGPYEQY. From start to end, the CDR3 is CASSQGQGPYEQYF.

For this clone: Gene names follow the mouse nomenclature. The DNA ends 1 residue before the CDR3 does, and the rest of the CDR3 is filled in from the germline J gene. This rearrangement joins TRBV15 to TRBJ2-7, with D unresolved. Trimming removed 5 bases from V and 7 bases from J, with 12 bases in between. The CDR3 consists of 12 residues. The germline V gene encodes CDR1 SGHND and CDR2 FRSKSL. Partial CDR3 DNA: TGTGCCAGCAGTGCGGGCCTCCGGGAACAGTAC. It translates to CASSAGLREQY. The whole CDR3 region reads CASSAGLREQYF.

With respect to this clone: Any gene name here is a mouse gene name. With the read ending 1 residue before the CDR3 end, the germline J gene is used to fill in that end. V usage is TRBV20 and J usage is TRBJ2-3; TRBD2 agrees at 12 bases. The V and J ends lost 6 bases and 6 bases, in that order; junction bases with no gene match: 4. This CDR3 is 13 amino acids long. Per the germline V gene, CDR1 is GFQATS and CDR2 is STVNSAI. The DNA read from the CDR3 is TGTGGTGCACTGACTGGGGGGGCGGAAACGCTGTAT. Encoded protein: CGALTGGAETLY. The whole CDR3 sequence is CGALTGGAETLYF.

A note on this clone: The listed genes are named as in mouse. The read terminates 1 residue before the CDR3 end, so the remaining end is supplied by the germline J gene. V usage is TRBV31 and J usage is TRBJ2-3; TRBD1 agrees at 7 bases. The J segment lost 0 bases and the V segment lost 0 bases, leaving 6 bases of the junction unmatched. This CDR3 region has 16 residues. CDR1 is GKSSPN, CDR2 SITVG, per germline. Incomplete CDR3 DNA: TGTGCCTGGAGTCTACGCGACAGGGTTAGTGCAGAAACGCTGTAT. Its protein product is CAWSLRDRVSAETLY. The entire CDR3 reads CAWSLRDRVSAETLYF.

On this clone: Gene names refer to mouse genes. CDR3 protein: CASSLVANTEVFF. Incomplete CDR3 DNA: TGTGCAAGCAGCTTAGTTGCAAACACAGAAGTCTTC. This chain uses TRBV16 with TRBJ1-1; the D is unclear. The DNA ends 1 residue before the CDR3 does, and the rest of the CDR3 is filled in from the germline J gene. The CDR3 contains 13 residues. Germline CDR1 is SGHSA and CDR2 is FRNQAP. Trimming pared 1 base from V and 0 bases from J, leaving 3 bases between.

In the case of this clone: Genes and germline are mouse. The CDR3 end falls 1 residue outside the read, so it is completed with the germline J gene. The V gene is TRBV13-2, the J gene TRBJ1-3; possible D gene TRBD1, 6 bases. The CDR3 totals 14 residues. CDR1 is NNHNN, CDR2 SYGAGS, per germline (reference sequence). Trimming cost V 3 bases and J 1 base, with 8 bases left between them. This chain's CDR3 is CASGAQGSGNTLYF. Incomplete CDR3 DNA: TGTGCCAGCGGTGCCCAGGGGTCTGGAAATACGCTCTAT.

As concerns this clone: Gene names denote mouse genes. Other DNA variants within this sample encode the same CDR3. The DNA read from the CDR3 is TGTGCCAGCAGTTTGACAGGGTATGAACAGTAC. Amino acids: CASSLTGYEQY. The whole CDR3 is CASSLTGYEQYF. The chain is built from TRBV26 and TRBJ2-7; TRBD1 matches at 7 bases. The read stops 1 residue short of the end of the CDR3; the missing end is completed from the germline J gene. The junction had 2 bases not matched to a gene; V was cut back by 5 bases and J by 4 bases. Per germline, CDR1 KGHPV and CDR2 FQNQEV (reference sequence). CDR3 length: 12 amino acids.

Of note for this clone: The genes and germline here are from mouse. The CDR3 goes on 1 residue after the read ends, and that part is filled in from the germline J gene. The V call is TRBV12-2, the J call TRBJ2-7, with 8 bases lining up with TRBD1. Germline V lookup: CDR1 SGHLS, CDR2 HYDKME. CDR3 length: 13 residues. Trimming removed 0 bases from V and 4 bases from J; junction bases left unmatched: 1. The covered CDR3 bases are TGTGCCAGCTCTCTCACAGGGGGGTATGAACAGTAC. This sequence encodes CASSLTGGYEQY. The CDR3, in full, reads CASSLTGGYEQYF.

Turning to this clone: Gene labels here are mouse ones. The read terminates 1 residue ahead of where the CDR3 ends, so the germline J gene completes it. The chain employs TRBV3 and TRBJ2-7; 7 bases align to TRBD2. V shed 5 bases and J 0 bases; nucleotides not matched to a gene: 1. This CDR3 region has 13 residues. Germline assignment: CDR1 SNHLY and CDR2 FYNGKV (reference sequence). Partial CDR3 DNA: TGTGCCAGCAGCCTGGGGGTCTCCTATGAACAGTAC. It specifies CASSLGVSYEQY. The CDR3 as a whole reads CASSLGVSYEQYF.

A word on this clone: The gene symbols are mouse symbols. From the germline J gene comes the end of the CDR3, since the read stops 1 residue before it. V is TRBV13-3 and J is TRBJ2-7; TRBD2 matches at 11 bases. This CDR3 has 15 residues. Unmatched junction bases numbered 3, after V lost 3 bases and J lost 1 base. Germline assignment: CDR1 NNHDY and CDR2 SYVADS. CDR3 loop: CASSGGTGGSYEQYF. The part of the CDR3 DNA that was read is TGTGCCAGCAGTGGAGGGACTGGGGGTTCCTATGAACAGTAC.

As concerns this clone: Gene names are mouse gene names. The read finishes 1 residue shy of the CDR3 end, and the germline J gene is used to complete it. The chain combines TRBV12-2 with TRBJ1-2, with a weak D call TRBD1 (5 bases). V lost 0 bases and J lost 1, with 14 bases in between. This CDR3 comprises 16 residues. Germline V gene sequence: CDR1 SGHLS, CDR2 HYDKME. The CDR3 region is CASSLSPGEGNSDYTF. CDR3 DNA (partial): TGTGCCAGCTCTCTCTCCCCGGGGGAAGGAAACTCCGACTACACC.